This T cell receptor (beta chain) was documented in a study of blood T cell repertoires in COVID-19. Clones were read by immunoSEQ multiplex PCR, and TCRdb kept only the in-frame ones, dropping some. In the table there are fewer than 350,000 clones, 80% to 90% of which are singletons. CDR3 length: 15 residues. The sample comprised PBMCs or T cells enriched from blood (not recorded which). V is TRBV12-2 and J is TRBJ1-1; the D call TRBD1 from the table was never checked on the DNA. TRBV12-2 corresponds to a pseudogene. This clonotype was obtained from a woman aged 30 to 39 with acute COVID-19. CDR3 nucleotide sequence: TGTGCAAGTCGCTTTATTGGACAGAGGAACACTGAAGCTTTCTTT. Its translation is CASRFIGQRNTEAFF.